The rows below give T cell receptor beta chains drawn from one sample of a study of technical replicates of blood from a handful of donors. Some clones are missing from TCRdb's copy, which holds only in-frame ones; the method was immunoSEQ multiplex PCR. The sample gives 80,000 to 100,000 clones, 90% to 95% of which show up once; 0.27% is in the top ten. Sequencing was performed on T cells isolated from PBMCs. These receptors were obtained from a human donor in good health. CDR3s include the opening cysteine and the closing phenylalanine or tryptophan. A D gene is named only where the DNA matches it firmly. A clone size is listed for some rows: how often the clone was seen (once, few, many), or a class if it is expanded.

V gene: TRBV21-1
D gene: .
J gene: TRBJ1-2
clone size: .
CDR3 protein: CATRIRGDRGQSGEYGYTF
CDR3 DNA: TGTGCCACCCGAATTCGGGGGGACAGGGGGCAATCTGGGGAATATGGCTACACCTTC

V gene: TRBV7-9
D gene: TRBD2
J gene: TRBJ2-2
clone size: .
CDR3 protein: CASSTGLAAGELFF
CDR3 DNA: TGTGCCAGCAGCACTGGACTAGCGGCCGGGGAGCTGTTTTTT

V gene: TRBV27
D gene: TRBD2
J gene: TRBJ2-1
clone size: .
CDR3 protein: CASSLSLAGVNEQFF
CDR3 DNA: TGTGCCAGCAGTTTATCGCTAGCGGGGGTCAATGAGCAGTTCTTC

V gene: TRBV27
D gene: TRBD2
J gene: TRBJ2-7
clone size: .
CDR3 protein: CASTPRAGGSIREQYF
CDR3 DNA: TGTGCCAGCACCCCTCGGGCGGGAGGAAGTATCCGCGAGCAGTACTTC

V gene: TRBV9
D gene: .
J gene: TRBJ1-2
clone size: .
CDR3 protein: CASSVESGGLYGYTF
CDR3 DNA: TGTGCCAGCAGCGTAGAGAGTGGGGGACTCTATGGCTACACCTTC

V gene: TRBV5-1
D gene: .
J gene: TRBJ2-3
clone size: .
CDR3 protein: CASSHGQGTDTQYF
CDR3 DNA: TGCGCCAGCAGCCATGGACAAGGAACAGATACGCAGTATTTT

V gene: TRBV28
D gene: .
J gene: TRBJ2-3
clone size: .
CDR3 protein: CASSLGSSSTDTQYF
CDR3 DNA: TGTGCCAGCAGTTTAGGTAGTAGTAGCACAGATACGCAGTATTTT

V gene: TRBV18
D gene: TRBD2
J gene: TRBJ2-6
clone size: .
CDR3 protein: CASSPRTSGGSSGANVLTF
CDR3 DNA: TGTGCCAGCTCACCTAGGACTAGCGGGGGGAGCTCTGGGGCCAACGTCCTGACTTTC

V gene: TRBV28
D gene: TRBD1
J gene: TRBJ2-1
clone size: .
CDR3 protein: CASSLSGTGFNEQFF
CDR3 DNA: TGTGCCAGCAGTCTCTCAGGGACAGGGTTCAATGAGCAGTTCTTC

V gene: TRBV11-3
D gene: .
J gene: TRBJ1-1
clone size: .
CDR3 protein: CASSLGWDTEAFF
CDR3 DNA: TGTGCCAGCAGCTTGGGCTGGGACACTGAAGCTTTCTTT

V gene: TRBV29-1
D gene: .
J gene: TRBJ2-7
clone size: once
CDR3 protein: CSVEEGEGVYEQYF
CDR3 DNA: TGCAGCGTTGAAGAAGGAGAGGGAGTCTACGAGCAGTACTTC

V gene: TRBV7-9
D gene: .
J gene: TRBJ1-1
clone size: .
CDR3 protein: CASSLGAAGGAFF
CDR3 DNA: TGTGCCAGCAGCTTAGGAGCGGCAGGTGGAGCTTTCTTT

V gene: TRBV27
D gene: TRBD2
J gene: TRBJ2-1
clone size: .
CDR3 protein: CASSLGSGVTYNEQFF
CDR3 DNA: TGTGCCAGCAGTTTAGGCAGCGGGGTAACCTACAATGAGCAGTTCTTC

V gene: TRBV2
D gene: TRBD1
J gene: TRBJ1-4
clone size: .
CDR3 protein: CASRGQGASEKLFF
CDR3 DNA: TGTGCCAGCAGGGGACAGGGGGCCAGTGAAAAACTGTTTTTT

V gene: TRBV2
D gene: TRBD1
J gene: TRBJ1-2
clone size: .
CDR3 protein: CASSSDRVNGYTF
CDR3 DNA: TGTGCCAGCAGTTCGGACAGGGTAAATGGCTACACCTTC

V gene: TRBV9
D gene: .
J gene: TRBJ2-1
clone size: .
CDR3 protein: CASSVAGENYNEQFF
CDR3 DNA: TGTGCCAGCAGCGTAGCGGGGGAAAACTACAATGAGCAGTTCTTC

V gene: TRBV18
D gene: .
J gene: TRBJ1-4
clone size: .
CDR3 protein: CASSPYSQGAEEKLFF
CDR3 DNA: TGTGCCAGCTCACCGTATTCACAGGGAGCAGAAGAAAAACTGTTTTTT

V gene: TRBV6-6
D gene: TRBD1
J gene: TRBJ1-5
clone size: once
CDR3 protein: CASSKDRGQPQHF
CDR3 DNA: TGTGCCAGCAGTAAGGACAGGGGTCAGCCCCAGCATTTT

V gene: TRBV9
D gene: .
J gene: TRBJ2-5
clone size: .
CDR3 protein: CASSADRRETQYF
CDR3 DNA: TGTGCCAGCAGCGCGGACAGACGGGAGACCCAGTACTTC

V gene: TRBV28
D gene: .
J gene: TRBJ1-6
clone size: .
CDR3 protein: CASSLIGSELSPLHF
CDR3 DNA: TGTGCCAGCAGTTTAATAGGTTCGGAGCTTTCACCCCTCCACTTT

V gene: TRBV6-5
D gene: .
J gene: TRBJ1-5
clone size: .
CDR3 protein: CASSYDRFSQPQHF
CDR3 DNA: TGTGCCAGCAGTTACGACAGGTTCAGTCAGCCCCAGCATTTT

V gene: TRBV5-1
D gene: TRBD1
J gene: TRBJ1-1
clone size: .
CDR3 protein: CASSTGQYTEAFF
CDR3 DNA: TGCGCCAGCAGCACGGGACAGTACACTGAAGCTTTCTTT

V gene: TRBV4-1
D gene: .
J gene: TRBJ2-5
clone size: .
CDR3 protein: CASKGEGGIGGETQYF
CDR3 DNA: TGCGCCAGCAAGGGGGAGGGCGGGATAGGAGGTGAGACCCAGTACTTC

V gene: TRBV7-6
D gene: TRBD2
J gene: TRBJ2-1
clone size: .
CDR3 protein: CASSRPSGGGDEQFF
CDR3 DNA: TGTGCCAGCAGCAGGCCCTCCGGCGGGGGGGATGAGCAGTTCTTC

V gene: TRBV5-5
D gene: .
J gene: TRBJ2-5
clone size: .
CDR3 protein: CASSLAGQNQETQYF
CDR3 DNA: TGTGCCAGCAGCTTGGCCGGACAGAATCAAGAGACCCAGTACTTC

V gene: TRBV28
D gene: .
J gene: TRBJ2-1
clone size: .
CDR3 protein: CASSLLSSNTYNEQFF
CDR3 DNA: TGTGCCAGCAGTTTACTTAGCTCGAATACCTACAATGAGCAGTTCTTC

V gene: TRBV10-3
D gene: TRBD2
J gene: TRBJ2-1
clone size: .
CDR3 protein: CAIRSAGEGNEQFF
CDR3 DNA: TGTGCTATCCGTTCAGCGGGAGAGGGGAATGAGCAGTTCTTC

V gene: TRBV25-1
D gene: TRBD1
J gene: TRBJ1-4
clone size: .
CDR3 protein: CASGGTGNEKLFF
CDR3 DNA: TGTGCCAGCGGAGGGACAGGGAACGAAAAACTGTTTTTT

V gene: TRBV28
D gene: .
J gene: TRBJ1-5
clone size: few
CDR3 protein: CASSSPTGHQPQHF
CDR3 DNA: TGTGCCAGCAGTTCCCCGACAGGCCATCAGCCCCAGCATTTT

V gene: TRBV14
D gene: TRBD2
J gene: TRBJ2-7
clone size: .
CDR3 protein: CASSQVGLAGDNSPSF
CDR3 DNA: TGTGCCAGCAGCCAAGTGGGTCTAGCGGGAGACAACTCCCCTTCTTTC

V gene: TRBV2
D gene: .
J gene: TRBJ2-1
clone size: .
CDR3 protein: CASRSSGSYNEQFF
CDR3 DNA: TGTGCCAGCAGGTCATCGGGGAGCTACAATGAGCAGTTCTTC

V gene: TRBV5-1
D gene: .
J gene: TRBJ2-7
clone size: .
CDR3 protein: CASSLSFPPSYEQYF
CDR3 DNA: TGCGCCAGCAGCTTGAGCTTCCCACCCTCCTACGAGCAGTACTTC

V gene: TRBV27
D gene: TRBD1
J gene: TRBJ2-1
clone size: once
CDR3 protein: CASSLQGDSNNEQFF
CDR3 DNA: TGTGCCAGCAGCTTACAGGGGGATTCCAACAATGAGCAGTTCTTC

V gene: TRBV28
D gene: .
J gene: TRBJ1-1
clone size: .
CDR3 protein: CASSSAREGITEAFF
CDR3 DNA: TGTGCCAGCAGTTCCGCCAGGGAGGGGATCACTGAAGCTTTCTTT

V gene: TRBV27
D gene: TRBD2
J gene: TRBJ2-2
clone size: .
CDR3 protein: CASSSAGDTGELFF
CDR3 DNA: TGTGCCAGCAGTTCAGCGGGAGACACCGGGGAGCTGTTTTTT

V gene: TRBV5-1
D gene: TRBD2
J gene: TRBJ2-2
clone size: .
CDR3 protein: CASSPDASGERNTGELFF
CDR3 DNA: TGCGCCAGCAGCCCGGACGCTAGCGGGGAGCGGAACACCGGGGAGCTGTTTTTT

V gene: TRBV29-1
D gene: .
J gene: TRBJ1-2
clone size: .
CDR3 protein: CSVREGGYGYTF
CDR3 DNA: TGCAGCGTGCGGGAAGGAGGCTATGGCTACACCTTC

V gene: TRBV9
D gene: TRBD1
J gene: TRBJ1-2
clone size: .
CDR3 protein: CASTEGQTNYGYTF
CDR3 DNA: TGTGCCAGCACCGAGGGACAGACTAACTATGGCTACACCTTC

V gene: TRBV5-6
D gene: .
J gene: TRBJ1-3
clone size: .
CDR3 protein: CACSTGQGFPGNTIYF
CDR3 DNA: TGTGCCTGTAGCACAGGCCAGGGTTTCCCTGGAAACACCATATATTTT

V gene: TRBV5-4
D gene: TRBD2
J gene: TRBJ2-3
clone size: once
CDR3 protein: CASSHSGSRRTDTQYF
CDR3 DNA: TGTGCCAGCAGCCATAGCGGGAGCCGCCGCACAGATACGCAGTATTTT

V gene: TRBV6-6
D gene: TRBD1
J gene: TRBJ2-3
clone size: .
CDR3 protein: CASSFPRTGDTDTQYF
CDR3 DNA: TGTGCCAGCAGTTTTCCCCGGACAGGCGACACAGATACGCAGTATTTT

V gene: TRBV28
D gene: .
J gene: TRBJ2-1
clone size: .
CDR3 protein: CASSFNNEQFF
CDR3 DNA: TGTGCCAGCAGTTTTAACAATGAGCAGTTCTTC

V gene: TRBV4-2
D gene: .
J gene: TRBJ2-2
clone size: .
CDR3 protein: CASSQEAVAPRELFF
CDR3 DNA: TGTGCCAGCAGCCAAGAGGCGGTTGCCCCCCGGGAGCTGTTTTTT

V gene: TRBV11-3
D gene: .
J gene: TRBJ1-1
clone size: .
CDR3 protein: CASSLQGGLNTEAFF
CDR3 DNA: TGTGCCAGCAGCCTCCAGGGAGGTTTGAACACTGAAGCTTTCTTT

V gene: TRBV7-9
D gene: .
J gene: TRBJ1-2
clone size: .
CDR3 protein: CASSLAVAIYGYTF
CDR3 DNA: TGTGCCAGCAGCTTAGCAGTGGCAATTTATGGCTACACCTTC

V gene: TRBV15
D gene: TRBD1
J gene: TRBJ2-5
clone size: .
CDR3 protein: CATSRSEGRQGLMNWETQYF
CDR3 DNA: TGTGCCACCAGCAGAAGTGAAGGACGACAGGGCCTAATGAACTGGGAGACCCAGTACTTC

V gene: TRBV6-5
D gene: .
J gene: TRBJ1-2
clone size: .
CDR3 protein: CASSFDQRPTGYTF
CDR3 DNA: TGTGCCAGCAGTTTCGACCAGAGGCCAACTGGCTACACCTTC

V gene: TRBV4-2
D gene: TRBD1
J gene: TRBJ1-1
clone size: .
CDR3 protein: CASSQGNRGPTEAFF
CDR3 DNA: TGTGCCAGCAGCCAAGGTAACAGGGGGCCCACTGAAGCTTTCTTT

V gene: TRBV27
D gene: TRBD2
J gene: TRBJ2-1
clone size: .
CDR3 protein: CASSLGSAGGSGEQFF
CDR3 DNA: TGTGCTAGCAGTTTAGGTTCCGCGGGAGGTTCCGGTGAGCAGTTCTTC

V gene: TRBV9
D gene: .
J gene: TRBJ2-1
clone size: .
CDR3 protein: CASSVERGSYNEQFF
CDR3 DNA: TGTGCCAGCAGCGTAGAAAGGGGTTCCTACAATGAGCAGTTCTTC

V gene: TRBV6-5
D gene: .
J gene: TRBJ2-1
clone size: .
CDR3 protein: CASSFHDGGLSNEQFF
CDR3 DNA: TGTGCCAGCAGTTTCCATGACGGGGGTCTCTCCAATGAGCAGTTCTTC

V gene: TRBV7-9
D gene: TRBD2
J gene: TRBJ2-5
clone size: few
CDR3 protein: CASSPRLAEYQETQYF
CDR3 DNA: TGTGCCAGCAGCCCCAGACTAGCTGAGTACCAAGAGACCCAGTACTTC

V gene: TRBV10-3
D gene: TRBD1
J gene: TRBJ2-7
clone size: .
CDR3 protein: CAISADREASAYEQYF
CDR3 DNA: TGTGCCATCAGTGCGGACAGGGAAGCGTCGGCCTACGAGCAGTACTTC